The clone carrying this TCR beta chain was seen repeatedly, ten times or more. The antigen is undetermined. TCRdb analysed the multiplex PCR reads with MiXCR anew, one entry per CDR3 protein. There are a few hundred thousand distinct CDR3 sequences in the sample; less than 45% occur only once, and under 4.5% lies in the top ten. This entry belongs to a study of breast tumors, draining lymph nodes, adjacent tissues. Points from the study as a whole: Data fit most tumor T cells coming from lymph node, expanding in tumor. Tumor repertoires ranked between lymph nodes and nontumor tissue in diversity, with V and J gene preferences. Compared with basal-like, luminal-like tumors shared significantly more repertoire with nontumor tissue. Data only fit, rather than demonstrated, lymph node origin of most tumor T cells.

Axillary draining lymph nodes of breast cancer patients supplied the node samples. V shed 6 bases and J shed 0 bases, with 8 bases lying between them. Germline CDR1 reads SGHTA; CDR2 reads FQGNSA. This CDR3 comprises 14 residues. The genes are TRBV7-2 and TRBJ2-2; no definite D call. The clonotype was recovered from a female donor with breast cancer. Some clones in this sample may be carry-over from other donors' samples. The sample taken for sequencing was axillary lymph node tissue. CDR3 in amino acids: CASRQTSNTGELFF. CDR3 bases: TGTGCCAGCAGGCAGACCTCGAACACCGGGGAGCTGTTTTTT.